A selection of T cell receptor beta chains follows, all from one sample in a study of blood T cell repertoires in COVID-19. Sequencing was performed with immunoSEQ multiplex PCR; in TCRdb, only in-frame clones are kept and a portion is missing. The data show some 170,000 clones, with around 80% seen just once and 15% to 20% held by the top ten. The sequenced sample was PBMCs or T cells enriched from blood (not recorded which). The receptors were sampled from a woman between 50 and 59 years old who had recovered from COVID-19. CDR3s include the opening cysteine and the closing phenylalanine or tryptophan. D genes are given only for firm matches. Only some rows state a clone size, as once, few, many or a class for expanded clones.

V	size	J	D	DNA	CDR3
TRBV12-3/TRBV12-4	-	TRBJ1-2	-	TGTGCCAGCAGTTTAGTGGCCCTTTATGGCTACACCTTC	CASSLVALYGYTF
TRBV27	-	TRBJ2-3	-	TGTGCCAGCAGTTTACAGCGGAGAAGCACAGATACGCAGTATTTT	CASSLQRRSTDTQYF
TRBV21-1	-	TRBJ1-1	-	TGTGCCGCCCAGAAAGCCGGGACAGGGGTTCCTGAAGCTTTCTTT	CAAQKAGTGVPEAFF
TRBV27	-	TRBJ1-1	-	TGTGCCAGCAGGTGGACACCCAACACTGAAGCTTTCTTT	CASRWTPNTEAFF
TRBV7-9	-	TRBJ1-1	TRBD1	TGTGCCAGCAGCGGGCAGGGGGACACTGAAGCTTTCTTT	CASSGQGDTEAFF
TRBV19	once	TRBJ1-1	-	TGTGCCAGTAGTTTCCAGGGGATTCGCACTGAAGCTTTCTTT	CASSFQGIRTEAFF
TRBV27	-	TRBJ2-3	TRBD2	TGTGCCAGCAGTTTATCGTACTGGGCGGGAGCGCCGAATTTT	CASSLSYWAGAPNF
TRBV5-1	-	TRBJ2-7	-	TGCGCCAGCAGCTTCGGCAACAGCGAGCAGTACTTC	CASSFGNSEQYF
TRBV4-1	few	TRBJ2-7	TRBD2	TGCGCCAGCAGTCTTTTTGCGGGAGGGGACGACGAGCAGTACTTC	CASSLFAGGDDEQYF
TRBV9	-	TRBJ2-5	TRBD2	TGTGCCAGCAGCACCCTAGCGGGAGGCCCAGGAGAGACCCAGTACTTC	CASSTLAGGPGETQYF
TRBV13	-	TRBJ2-1	TRBD1	TGTGCCAGCAGAGGACGACAGGGGGCAAGTGAGCAGTTCTTC	CASRGRQGASEQFF
TRBV3-1/TRBV3-2	-	TRBJ2-6	-	TGTGCCAGCAGGTCATTCTCTGGGGCCAACGTCCTGACTTTC	CASRSFSGANVLTF
TRBV2	-	TRBJ2-1	TRBD2	TGTGCCAGCAGTGAAAGGGAGCGGGAGGTCTACAATGAGCAGTTCTTC	CASSEREREVYNEQFF
TRBV27	once	TRBJ1-1	TRBD1	TGTGCCAGCAGTATGGGACAGTCAAACACTGAAGCTTTCTTT	CASSMGQSNTEAFF
TRBV3-1/TRBV3-2	-	TRBJ1-1	-	TGTGCCAGCAGCCAAGGAGCGAACACTGAAGCTTTCTTT	CASSQGANTEAFF
TRBV2	-	TRBJ2-3	TRBD2	TGTGCCAGCACTCAACTAGCGGTCACAGATACGCAGTATTTT	CASTQLAVTDTQYF
TRBV4-1	-	TRBJ2-3	TRBD1	TGCGCCAGCAGCCAAGATGAGGTTTGGACAGGTGCTAGCACAGATACGCAGTATTTT	CASSQDEVWTGASTDTQYF
TRBV19	few	TRBJ2-7	TRBD2	TGTGCCACTAAAATGGTACTAGCGGGAGGGCCGGGTTACGAGCAGTACTTC	CATKMVLAGGPGYEQYF
TRBV7-2	-	TRBJ2-2	-	TGTGCCAGCGGCCCGACTTACGCGAACACCGGGGAGCTGTTTTTT	CASGPTYANTGELFF
TRBV5-1	-	TRBJ1-4	TRBD1	TGCGCCAGCAGCACGGACAGGGGAGATGAAAAACTGTTTTTT	CASSTDRGDEKLFF
TRBV24-1	-	TRBJ1-4	-	TGTGCCACCAGTGATTCCGGTGGTGAAAAACTGTTTTTT	CATSDSGGEKLFF
TRBV7-2	few	TRBJ2-7	TRBD2	TGTGCCAGCAGCCCCCTAGCGGAGCCCTACGAGCAGTACTTC	CASSPLAEPYEQYF
TRBV30	-	TRBJ2-5	-	TGTGCCTGGAGTGTAGGGGGAGAGACCCAGTACTTC	CAWSVGGETQYF
TRBV9	many	TRBJ2-1	TRBD2	TGTGCCAGCACCCGGGAGGGAAACAATGAGCAGTTCTTC	CASTREGNNEQFF
TRBV10-3	few	TRBJ2-3	-	TGTGCCATCAGTTTTGCTCAGTCAGATACGCAGTATTTT	CAISFAQSDTQYF
TRBV15	once	TRBJ2-7	-	TGTGCCACCAGCAGAGATGCTCAGTACGAGCAGTACTTC	CATSRDAQYEQYF
TRBV3-1/TRBV3-2	-	TRBJ1-2	-	TGTGCCAGCAGCGGGGAGGTCTATGGCTACACCTTC	CASSGEVYGYTF
TRBV28	-	TRBJ1-5	TRBD1	TGTGCCGGACAGGGGGCTCTTGGGAATCAGCCCCAGCATTTT	CAGQGALGNQPQHF
TRBV4-3	-	TRBJ1-3	-	TGCGCCAGCAGCCAAGGGGGGGGTCCCATATATTTT	CASSQGGGPIYF
TRBV28	-	TRBJ1-1	-	TGTGCCAGCAGTCCCCAAGGGGGGAACACTGAAGCTTTCTTT	CASSPQGGNTEAFF
TRBV30	-	TRBJ1-6	TRBD1	TGTGCCTGGGCCGGACAGGGGTATTCACCCCTCCACTTT	CAWAGQGYSPLHF
TRBV3-1/TRBV3-2	-	TRBJ1-5	-	TGTGCCAGCAGCCACGGGGGCAATCAGCCCCAGCATTTT	CASSHGGNQPQHF
TRBV9	-	TRBJ2-2	TRBD2	TGTGCCAGCAGCCCCCGGTTAGCGGGAGACACCGGGGAGCTGTTTTTT	CASSPRLAGDTGELFF
TRBV5-8	-	TRBJ2-7	-	TGTGCCAGCAGCTTGAATATCGAGCAGTACTTC	CASSLNIEQYF
TRBV5-1	-	TRBJ2-4	-	TGCGCCAGCAGAAAAACAGAAAACAAAAACATTCAGTACTTC	CASRKTENKNIQYF
TRBV25-1	-	TRBJ2-1	TRBD2	TGTGCCAGCAGTTTCGCTAGCGGTATTAACTCCTACAATGAGCAGTTCTTC	CASSFASGINSYNEQFF
TRBV28	many	TRBJ1-5	-	TGTGCCAGCAGCTTCTGGCAGGCGGGCCAGCCCCAGCATTTT	CASSFWQAGQPQHF
TRBV19	-	TRBJ2-1	TRBD2	TGTGCCAGTAAAACCTTGGGAGGGCGGGAGTCTGCTGAGCAGTTCTTC	CASKTLGGRESAEQFF
TRBV11-2	-	TRBJ1-3	-	TGTGCCAGCAGCTCGTCCGGCTCTGGAAACACCATATATTTT	CASSSSGSGNTIYF
TRBV27	-	TRBJ1-1	-	TGTGCCAGCAGTCTGCCCCCGGGGGGTGAAGCTTTCTTT	CASSLPPGGEAFF
TRBV7-9	-	TRBJ2-7	TRBD2	TGTGCCAGCAGCGGACTAGCGGGAAGAACCTACGAGCAGTACTTC	CASSGLAGRTYEQYF
TRBV27	many	TRBJ2-7	TRBD1	TGTGCCAGCAGTTCCCCGGGACAGGGGGAACGCGAGCAGTACTTC	CASSSPGQGEREQYF
TRBV2	-	TRBJ2-2	-	TGTGCCAGCAGTGACCAGGGGCGGACCGGGGAGCTGTTTTTT	CASSDQGRTGELFF
TRBV2	-	TRBJ2-3	TRBD2	TGTGCCATCCCCCTTGGGACTAGCAGGCATACGCAGTATTTT	CAIPLGTSRHTQYF
TRBV5-8	-	TRBJ1-6	-	TGTGCCAGCAGCCCCAGACAGAATTCACCCCTCCACTTT	CASSPRQNSPLHF
TRBV11-2	-	TRBJ1-2	-	TGTGCCAGCAGCTTCGCAGGGGTTCAGGGCTACACCTTC	CASSFAGVQGYTF
TRBV19	few	TRBJ1-2	TRBD1	TGTGCCAGTACCCTCCGGACAGGAGTATCGTTCGGCTACACCTTC	CASTLRTGVSFGYTF
TRBV5-4	few	TRBJ1-1	-	TGTGCCAGCAGCTACGAAACGGTTTACACTGAAGCTTTCTTT	CASSYETVYTEAFF
TRBV27	-	TRBJ2-3	-	TGTGCCAGCAGTTTAGGTCGGGTGGATACGCAGTATTTT	CASSLGRVDTQYF
TRBV28	-	TRBJ2-7	-	TGTGCCAGCAGTTTAGGCGGGGACTCCTACGAGCAGTACTTC	CASSLGGDSYEQYF
TRBV5-4	once	TRBJ2-5	-	TGTGCCAGCAGCCCAAGGACTACCAAATACCTCCAAGGGGCCCAGTACTTC	CASSPRTTKYLQGAQYF
TRBV5-4	-	TRBJ2-2	-	TGTGCCAGCAGCTTGGCCTCCGGGGAGCTGTTTTTT	CASSLASGELFF
TRBV6-6	few	TRBJ2-7	TRBD1	TGTGCCAGCAGTCCAGCCTCGGGACAGGGGAGGATTTCCTACGAGCAGTACTTC	CASSPASGQGRISYEQYF
TRBV4-3	-	TRBJ1-3	-	TGCGCCAGCAGCCAAGGTTCTTGGGGGCGGAATGGAAACACCATATATTTT	CASSQGSWGRNGNTIYF
TRBV2	-	TRBJ1-5	-	TGTGCCAGCAGTGAAAATTCCCCCTTATATAGCAATCAGCCCCAGCATTTT	CASSENSPLYSNQPQHF
TRBV3-1/TRBV3-2	-	TRBJ2-1	TRBD2	TGTGCCAGCAGCCAGGATAGCGGGAGGGGCACGAGGGAGCAGTTCTTC	CASSQDSGRGTREQFF
TRBV27	-	TRBJ2-7	-	TGTGCCAGCAGTTTACCCCCCTCTTACGAGCAGTACTTC	CASSLPPSYEQYF
TRBV7-8	-	TRBJ1-4	TRBD1	TGTGCCAGCAGACAATCCGGGACAGGGGATGAAAAACTGTTTTTT	CASRQSGTGDEKLFF
TRBV11-2	few	TRBJ1-3	-	TGTGCCAGCAGCGTTCAGTCCTCTGGAAACACCATATATTTT	CASSVQSSGNTIYF
TRBV5-1	-	TRBJ2-1	-	TGCGCCAGCAGCTTACTACCCACGGCCAATGAGCAGTTCTTC	CASSLLPTANEQFF